The sequence of this T cell receptor beta chain was determined in a study of cytomegalovirus exposure and HLA in healthy donors. This CDR3 contains 16 residues. Germline-derived CDR1 and CDR2 are LGHNA and YSLEER. The V and J ends lost 5 bases and 1 base respectively, with 16 bases between them. A few counts support this clone. Its antigen is undetermined. PCR involved 60 Vbeta and 13 Jbeta primers. Sequenced by immunoSEQ multiplex PCR; TCRdb stores in-frame clones only, minus some. The data show roughly 100,000 clones, over 12% seen once. General study findings and limits: Available immune exposure information covered CMV serostatus only.

What was sequenced was PBMCs. This clonotype originated in a female donor in good health and CMV-seronegative. The genes are TRBV4-3 and TRBJ2-3; the D gene is possibly TRBD1 (6 bases). Here the CDR3 reads CASSYLGTSGTDTQYF. The CDR3 DNA is TGCGCCAGCAGCTACCTGGGGACATCCGGCACAGATACGCAGTATTTT.